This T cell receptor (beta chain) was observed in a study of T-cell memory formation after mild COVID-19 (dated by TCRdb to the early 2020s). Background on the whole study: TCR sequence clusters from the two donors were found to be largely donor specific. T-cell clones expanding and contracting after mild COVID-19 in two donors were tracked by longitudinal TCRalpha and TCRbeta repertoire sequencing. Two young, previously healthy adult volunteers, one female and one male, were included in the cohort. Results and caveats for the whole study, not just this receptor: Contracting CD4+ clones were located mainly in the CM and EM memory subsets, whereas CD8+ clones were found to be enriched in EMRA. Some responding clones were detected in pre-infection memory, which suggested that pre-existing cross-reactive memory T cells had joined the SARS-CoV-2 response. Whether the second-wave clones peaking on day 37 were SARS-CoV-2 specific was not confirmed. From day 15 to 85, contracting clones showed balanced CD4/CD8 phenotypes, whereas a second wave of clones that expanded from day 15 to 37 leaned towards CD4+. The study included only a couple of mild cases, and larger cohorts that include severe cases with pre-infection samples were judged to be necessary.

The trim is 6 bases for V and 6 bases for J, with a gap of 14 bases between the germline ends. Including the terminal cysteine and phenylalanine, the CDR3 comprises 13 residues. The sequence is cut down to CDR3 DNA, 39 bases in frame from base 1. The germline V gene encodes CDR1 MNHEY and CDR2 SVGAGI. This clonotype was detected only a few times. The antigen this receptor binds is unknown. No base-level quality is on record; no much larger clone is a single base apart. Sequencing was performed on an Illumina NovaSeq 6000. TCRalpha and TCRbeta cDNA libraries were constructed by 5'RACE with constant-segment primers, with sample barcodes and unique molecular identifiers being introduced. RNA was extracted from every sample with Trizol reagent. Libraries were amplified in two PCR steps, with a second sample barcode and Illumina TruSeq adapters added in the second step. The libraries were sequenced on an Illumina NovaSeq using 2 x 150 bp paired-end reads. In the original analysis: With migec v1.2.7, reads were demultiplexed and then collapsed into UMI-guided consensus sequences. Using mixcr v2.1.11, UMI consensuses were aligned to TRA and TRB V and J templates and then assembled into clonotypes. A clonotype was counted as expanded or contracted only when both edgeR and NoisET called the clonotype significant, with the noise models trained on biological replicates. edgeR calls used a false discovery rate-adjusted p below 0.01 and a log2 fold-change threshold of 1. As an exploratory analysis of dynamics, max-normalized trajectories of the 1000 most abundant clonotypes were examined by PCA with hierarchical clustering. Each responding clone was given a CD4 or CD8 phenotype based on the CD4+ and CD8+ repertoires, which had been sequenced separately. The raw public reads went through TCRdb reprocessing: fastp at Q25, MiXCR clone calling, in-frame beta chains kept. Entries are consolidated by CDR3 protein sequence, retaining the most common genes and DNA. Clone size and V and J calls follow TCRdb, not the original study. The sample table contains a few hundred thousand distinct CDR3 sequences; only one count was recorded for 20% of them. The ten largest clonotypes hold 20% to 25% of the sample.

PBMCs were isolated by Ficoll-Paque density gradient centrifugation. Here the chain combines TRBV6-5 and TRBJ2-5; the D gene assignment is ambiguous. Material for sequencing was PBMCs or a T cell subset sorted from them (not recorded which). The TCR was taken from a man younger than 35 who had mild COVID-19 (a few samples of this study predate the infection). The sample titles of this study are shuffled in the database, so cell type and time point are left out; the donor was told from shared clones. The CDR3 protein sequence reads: CASREDGPQTQYF. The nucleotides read TGTGCCAGCAGAGAAGACGGCCCCCAGACCCAGTACTTC.